This T cell receptor (beta chain) was identified in a study of blood T cell repertoires in COVID-19. Overall study: Sources were T cells, B-cell-depleted T cells, or PBMCs; the material itself was cDNA or gDNA.

Authors' methods: By means of reference gene primer amplification, nucleated cell counts were estimated. Here immunoSEQ multiplex PCR was the method, and the copy in TCRdb shows in-frame clones only, minus some. V, J and clone size derive from that table, while D and trimming were established from the DNA sequence. Seen here are tens of thousands of clones, approximately 89% observed once, and the top ten hold around 40%. Seattle researchers signed up patients amid active infection and tracked them longitudinally. Trimming stripped 3 bases from V and 2 bases from J, with 15 bases between. The CDR3 covers 16 residues. The germline gives CDR1 LNHDA, CDR2 SQIVND (reference sequence).

Sequenced input: peripheral blood. The chain employs TRBV19 and TRBJ2-3; no reliable D call. This clonotype originated in a woman aged 55-69 years with COVID-19, enrolled during active disease. Written as DNA, the CDR3 is TGTGCCAGTAGTATGAAAAGAGCCCCCAACACAGATACGCAGTATTTT. It encodes CASSMKRAPNTDTQYF.